The next 9 T cell receptor beta chains were all read from a single sample in a study of cytomegalovirus exposure and HLA in healthy donors. The data were produced by immunoSEQ multiplex PCR, yet TCRdb's version contains in-frame clones alone and is incomplete. The sample yields about 400,000 clones, 86% seen once. Sequenced input: PBMCs. These receptor sequences come from a young woman in good health and CMV-seronegative.

V and J are TRBV19 and TRBJ2-7; 10 positions match TRBD2. The J segment lost 4 bases and the V segment lost 5 bases, leaving 5 bases of the junction unmatched. The CDR3 totals 14 residues. Germline assignment: CDR1 LNHDA and CDR2 SQIVND (reference sequence). Here the CDR3 reads CASSPSGSGYEQYF. CDR3 nucleotide sequence: TGTGCCAGTAGTCCTAGCGGGAGTGGGTACGAGCAGTACTTC.

This clone was seen many times. The chain uses TRBV4-2 and TRBJ2-1; 8 positions match TRBD2. Germline values: CDR1 LGHNA, CDR2 YNFKEQ. There are 16 residues in the CDR3. V was clipped by 4 bases and J by 1 base; unmatched bases: 6. CDR3 loop: CASSLPTSGSYNEQFF. The CDR3 DNA reads as TGTGCCAGCAGCCTCCCCACTAGCGGATCCTACAATGAGCAGTTCTTC.

The V gene is TRBV30, the J gene TRBJ1-3, with 7 bases matching TRBD1. Losses at the gene ends were 3 bases for V and 4 bases for J; bases not matched to a gene: 18. The germline gives CDR1 GTSNPN, CDR2 SVGIG (reference sequence). The CDR3 consists of 18 residues. The CDR3 sequence is CAWSPHVRGRPAGNTIYF. Here the CDR3 DNA reads TGTGCCTGGAGCCCCCATGTAAGGGGGCGCCCCGCGGGAAACACCATATATTTT.

This clone was observed once. This sequence joins TRBV6-5 and TRBJ1-1; D is undetermined. CDR1 MNHEY and CDR2 SVGAGI come from the germline V gene. Trimming cost V 5 bases and J 8 bases, with 15 bases left between them. The CDR3 has 13 residues. The CDR3 loop is CASSRTRLVEAFF. The CDR3 bases are TGTGCCAGCAGTCGGACTCGGCTTGTAGAAGCTTTCTTT.

This clone was observed once. The chain employs TRBV4-1 and TRBJ2-7, with 12 bases fitting TRBD2. The end of the DNA fits TRBJ2-1 better, so the J call may be wrong. Germline V gene lookup returns CDR1 MGHRA and CDR2 YSYEKL. This CDR3 contains 16 residues. DNA for the CDR3: TGCGCCAGCAGCCAGGCGATCGTGACTAGCGGGAGTGAGCAGTTCTTC. Residues: CASSQAIVTSGSEQFF.

In this sample, this clone turned up a few times. This rearrangement joins TRBV4-1 to TRBJ1-1; 9 nucleotides align to TRBD1. In germline, CDR1 is MGHRA, CDR2 YSYEKL. Trimming cost V 7 bases and J 5 bases; bases outside gene matches: 5. The CDR3 contains 13 residues. CDR3 nucleotides: TGCGCCAGCAAGGGACAGGGAGGGACTGAAGCTTTCTTT. The encoded protein is CASKGQGGTEAFF.

The genes are TRBV4-1 and TRBJ2-7; weak D call: TRBD2 (5 bases). CDR1 is MGHRA, CDR2 YSYEKL, per germline. The CDR3 length is 14 residues. Trimming took 1 base from V and 6 from J, leaving 13 bases between them. This CDR3 reads CASSQGRGIGEQYF. Written as DNA, the CDR3 is TGCGCCAGCAGCCAAGGACGGGGAATCGGCGAGCAGTACTTC.

The sample holds one count of this clone. This sequence joins TRBV28 and TRBJ1-2; maybe TRBD1 (6 bases). The V gene lost 5 bases and the J gene lost 2 bases, with 9 bases spanning the gap. The CDR3 is made up of 13 amino acids. Germline CDR1 and CDR2: MDHEN and SYDVKM. The CDR3: CASSPGQNYGYTF. CDR3 DNA: TGTGCCAGCAGTCCCGGACAGAACTATGGCTACACCTTC.

The chain couples TRBV27 to TRBJ1-5; 7 bases agree with TRBD1. The CDR3 spans 19 residues. Per the germline V gene, CDR1 is MNHEY and CDR2 is SMNVEV (reference sequence). Trimming removed 0 bases from V and 4 bases from J; junction bases left unmatched: 15. The CDR3 sequence is CASSLSGLTRGQLNQPQHF. The CDR3 DNA is TGTGCCAGCAGTTTATCGGGGTTGACGCGGGGACAGCTAAATCAGCCCCAGCATTTT.